Listed below are T cell receptor beta chains from one sample, sequenced in a study of T cell changes during pregnancy in multiple sclerosis. This table comes from immunoSEQ multiplex PCR, and its TCRdb copy is limited to in-frame clones, with some not included. Among roughly 39,000 clones, 80% to 95% were seen once, and the ten largest hold roughly 0.38%. The sequences come from CD4+ T cells from peripheral blood mononuclear cells, collected after pregnancy. All receptors come from a female donor in good health, enrolled as a control in a pregnancy study. Each CDR3 is given with its conserved first and last residue. Each record gives: clone size, D gene, J gene, V gene, CDR3 DNA, CDR3 protein. The D gene is left open where the match is weak. Clone size is shown for a subset of rows, as once, few, many or a class of expanded clone.

- TRBD1 TRBJ2-6 TRBV11-3 TGTGCCAGCAGCTACCGGGACAGGGGGCTGTCTGGGGCCAACGTCCTGACTTTC CASSYRDRGLSGANVLTF
- TRBD2 TRBJ2-3 TRBV10-3 TGTGCCATCAGCGGGACTAGCGGGAGTTCAAATACGCAGTATTTT CAISGTSGSSNTQYF
- TRBD2 TRBJ2-3 TRBV19 TGTGCCAGTAGTATAGCACTAGCGCCCTTACCAGATACGCAGTATTTT CASSIALAPLPDTQYF
- TRBD2 TRBJ2-7 TRBV14 TGTGCCAGCAGCCAACCTAAGACCGGGACTAAGTCGGGCGAGCAGTACTTC CASSQPKTGTKSGEQYF
- TRBD2 TRBJ2-2 TRBV5-1 TGCGCCAGCAGCTTGGACGGCGGGGGGGCCACCGGGGAGCTGTTTTTT CASSLDGGGATGELFF
once TRBD1 TRBJ2-5 TRBV19 TGTGCCAGTAGTTGGACAGGGAGGGAGACCCAGTACTTC CASSWTGRETQYF
- - TRBJ1-3 TRBV7-2 TGTGCCAGCAGCTACGTGACTTCTGGAAACACCATATATTTT CASSYVTSGNTIYF
- TRBD1 TRBJ2-7 TRBV29-1 TGCAGCGTTCGTGGGACCGGGACAGGGTCTCACGAGCAGTACTTC CSVRGTGTGSHEQYF
- - TRBJ1-4 TRBV6-1 TGTGCCAGCAGTGAGGAGGGGCTAGCTAATGAAAAACTGTTTTTT CASSEEGLANEKLFF
- - TRBJ2-1 TRBV7-7 TGTGCTAGCAGCGCAGGAACGGGGAACAATGAGCAGTTCTTC CASSAGTGNNEQFF
- - TRBJ1-1 TRBV7-2 TGTGCCAGCAGCTTTAGCCGTTCCGGAGCTTTCTTT CASSFSRSGAFF
- - TRBJ1-5 TRBV4-3 TGCGCCAGCAGCCAAACAGGGTTCGGCAATCAGCCCCAGCATTTT CASSQTGFGNQPQHF
- TRBD1 TRBJ2-7 TRBV6-5 TGTGCCGGCAGTTCCGGGACAGGGGGCTACGAGCAGTACTTC CAGSSGTGGYEQYF
- TRBD1 TRBJ2-5 TRBV5-6 TGTGCCAGCAGCCCGGGACAGATCAAGTTGGCCCAGTACTTC CASSPGQIKLAQYF
once TRBD2 TRBJ2-7 TRBV27 TGTGCCAGCAGTTCACGGACTAGCGGGATCCCCCACGAGCAGTACTTC CASSSRTSGIPHEQYF
- - TRBJ1-1 TRBV21-1 TGTGCCAGCAGCAGGGACAGGGGGTTGAACACTGAAGCTTTCTTT CASSRDRGLNTEAFF
- - TRBJ1-1 TRBV30 TGTGCCTGGAACCAGGTAAACAGGCGAGGAACTGAAGCTTTCTTT CAWNQVNRRGTEAFF
- TRBD2 TRBJ2-1 TRBV6-1 TGTGCCAGCAGTGGTGAGACTAGCGGGGTCTACAATGAGCAGTTCTTC CASSGETSGVYNEQFF
once - TRBJ1-5 TRBV30 TGTGCCTGGACACTCGATAGCAATCAGCCCCAGCATTTT CAWTLDSNQPQHF
- - TRBJ2-3 TRBV15 TGTGCCACCACGGTCCTCAGGGGTATCGGTACAGATACGCAGTATTTT CATTVLRGIGTDTQYF
- TRBD1 TRBJ1-6 TRBV5-4 TGTGCCAGCAGCCCTGGACAGGGCCTCTCCTATAATTCACCCCTCCACTTT CASSPGQGLSYNSPLHF
- TRBD1 TRBJ2-1 TRBV2 TGTGCCAGCACCCCGAGGGACAGACGGTTCTTC CASTPRDRRFF
- TRBD2 TRBJ2-7 TRBV7-2 TGTGCCAGCAGCCAGACGACTAGCGGACCTTACGAGCAGTACTTC CASSQTTSGPYEQYF
- TRBD1 TRBJ2-7 TRBV5-6 TGTGCCAGCAGTTTGGACAGGGATTCTCAGGGGTACTTC CASSLDRDSQGYF
- - TRBJ1-1 TRBV5-1 TGCGCCAGCAGCTTGGCCCCAGGGATGAACACTGAAGCTTTCTTT CASSLAPGMNTEAFF
- - TRBJ2-1 TRBV27 TGTGCCAGCAGCGGACTGGGGGCGCTCTCCTACAATGAGCAGTTCTTC CASSGLGALSYNEQFF
- - TRBJ2-3 TRBV6-6 TGTGCCAGCAGTTACTCGGAGGTCACAGATACGCAGTATTTT CASSYSEVTDTQYF
- - TRBJ2-1 TRBV7-2 TGTGCCAGCAGCCGGAGGCGGGGGGACAGCTCCTACAATGAGCAGTTCTTC CASSRRRGDSSYNEQFF
- TRBD2 TRBJ2-7 TRBV19 TGTGCCAGTAGTATTAAGCGGACTAGCGGGAAGGTATACGAGCAGTACTTC CASSIKRTSGKVYEQYF
- TRBD1 TRBJ2-7 TRBV27 TGTGCCAGCGGTAGGACAGGGGGTTCGTACGAGCAGTACTTC CASGRTGGSYEQYF
- - TRBJ2-7 TRBV19 TGTGCCAGTAGTATTGGGACACCAGTGGTCTACGAGCAGTACTTC CASSIGTPVVYEQYF
- - TRBJ1-3 TRBV5-6 TGTGCCAGCAGCCCGCGAGGAAATGGAAACACCATATATTTT CASSPRGNGNTIYF
- - TRBJ1-1 TRBV21-1 TGTGCCAGCAGCAACAATACCCACTTTACAGGGAGCGAAGCTTTCTTT CASSNNTHFTGSEAFF
- TRBD2 TRBJ2-1 TRBV7-8 TGTGCCAGCATATCGTCTAGCGGGAGGAATGAGCAGTTCTTC CASISSSGRNEQFF
- TRBD1 TRBJ2-1 TRBV7-9 TGTGCCAGCAGCTTAGGGGGACAGGCGCAGTCAAATGAGCAGTTCTTC CASSLGGQAQSNEQFF
- TRBD2 TRBJ2-1 TRBV7-2 TGTGCCAGCAGCCCAGCGGGACTAGGGGCGGGGGAGCAGTTCTTC CASSPAGLGAGEQFF
- TRBD1 TRBJ2-7 TRBV6-1 TGTGCCAGCAGAGAAGCCGGGACAGGATACGAGCAGTACTTC CASREAGTGYEQYF
- TRBD1 TRBJ2-5 TRBV7-2 TGTGCCAGCAGCTCGCGGACAGGGGTAGAGACCCAGTACTTC CASSSRTGVETQYF
- TRBD2 TRBJ2-3 TRBV18 TGTGCCAGCTCACCCCTCGGCCTGGGGGGGACAGATACGCAGTATTTT CASSPLGLGGTDTQYF
- TRBD2 TRBJ2-3 TRBV7-6 TGTGCCAGCAGCTTAGCGGCTAGCGGGAGGGTGACAGATACGCAGTATTTT CASSLAASGRVTDTQYF
- - TRBJ1-1 TRBV5-1 TGCGCCAGCAGCCGAACGAGGCACACTGAAGCTTTCTTT CASSRTRHTEAFF
- - TRBJ1-1 TRBV5-4 TGTGCCAGCAGCCCGCCTCCCCAGGGGCTGGGCACTGAAGCTTTCTTT CASSPPPQGLGTEAFF
- - TRBJ2-4 TRBV27 TGTGCCAGCAGCTCCTGGGCAGGGAACAACATTCAGTACTTC CASSSWAGNNIQYF
- TRBD1 TRBJ2-2 TRBV18 TGTGCCAGCTCACCACAAGGGACAGTTATTAACACCGGGGAGCTGTTTTTT CASSPQGTVINTGELFF
- TRBD1 TRBJ1-1 TRBV14 TGTGCCAGCAGCCCTGACAGGGGGACACTGAACACTGAAGCTTTCTTT CASSPDRGTLNTEAFF
- - TRBJ2-4 TRBV9 TGTGCCAGCAGCGCCCAAGGGGGGGAAACTGACTCTCTAGCCAAAAACATTCAGTACTTC CASSAQGGETDSLAKNIQYF
- TRBD1 TRBJ1-1 TRBV7-2 TGTGCCAGCAGCTTGGGACAGGGGGAAATCGGAGCTTTCTTT CASSLGQGEIGAFF
- - TRBJ1-2 TRBV7-2 TGTGCCAGCAGCGCTAGCCTTCTAGCTAACTATGGCTACACCTTC CASSASLLANYGYTF
- - TRBJ2-3 TRBV6-6 TGTGCCAGCAGTTACCCCACAGGGTTTGGCACAGATACGCAGTATTTT CASSYPTGFGTDTQYF
- TRBD2 TRBJ2-1 TRBV9 TGTGCCAGCAGCCGACGGAGCGGGAGGGCCAACGAGCAGTTCTTC CASSRRSGRANEQFF
- - TRBJ1-1 TRBV11-3 TGTGCCAGCAGCTCTACCGGGGGAAAGACTGAAGCTTTCTTT CASSSTGGKTEAFF